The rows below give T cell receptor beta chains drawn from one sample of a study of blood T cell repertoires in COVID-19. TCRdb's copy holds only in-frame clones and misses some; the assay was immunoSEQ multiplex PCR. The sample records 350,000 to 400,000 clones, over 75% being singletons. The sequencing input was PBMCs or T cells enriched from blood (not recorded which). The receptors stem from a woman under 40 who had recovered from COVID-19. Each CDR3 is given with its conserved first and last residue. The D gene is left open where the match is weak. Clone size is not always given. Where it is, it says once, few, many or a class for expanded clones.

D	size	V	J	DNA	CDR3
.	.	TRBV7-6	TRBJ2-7	TGTGCCAGCAGCTCAGGGTGGCAGGGGCTTAACGAGCAGTACTTC	CASSSGWQGLNEQYF
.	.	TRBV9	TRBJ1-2	TGTGCCAGCAGCCCCGAAGGAGGGGTCGACTATGGCTACACCTTC	CASSPEGGVDYGYTF
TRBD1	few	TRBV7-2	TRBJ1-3	TGTGCCAGCAGCTTAGTGGGGGACAGGATTGTCTCTGGAAACACCATATATTTT	CASSLVGDRIVSGNTIYF
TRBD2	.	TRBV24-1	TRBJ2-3	TGTGCCACCAGTGATCCATTCGGGGAGCGGGGAACAGATACGCAGTATTTT	CATSDPFGERGTDTQYF
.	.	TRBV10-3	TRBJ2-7	TGTGCCATCAGTGTTCCCAAGGGGGACGAGCAGTACTTC	CAISVPKGDEQYF
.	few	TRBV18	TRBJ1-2	TGTGCCAGCTCACCATCCGGGACGGGAGCCAGCTACACCTTC	CASSPSGTGASYTF
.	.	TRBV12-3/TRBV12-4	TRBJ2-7	TGTGCCAGCAGTTGGGCCCCCCACGAGCAGTACTTC	CASSWAPHEQYF
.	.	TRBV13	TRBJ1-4	TGTGCCAGCAGCAAACGAGGGCCAGGGGCGGAAAAACTGTTTTTT	CASSKRGPGAEKLFF
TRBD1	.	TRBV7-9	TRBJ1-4	TGTGCCAGCAGCTTACAATCACAGGGGGCTAATGAAAAACTGTTTTTT	CASSLQSQGANEKLFF
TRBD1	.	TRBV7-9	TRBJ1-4	TGTGCCAGCAGCTCGCCACAGACAGGGACAGGGACGGGAAAACTGTTTTTT	CASSSPQTGTGTGKLFF
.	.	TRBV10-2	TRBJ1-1	TGCGCCAGCAGTGATGGGGGCGGATTGAACACTGAAGCTTTCTTT	CASSDGGGLNTEAFF
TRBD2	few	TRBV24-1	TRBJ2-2	TGTGCCACCAGAGCTGCGACTAGCGGGAGCTTCGGGGAGCTGTTTTTT	CATRAATSGSFGELFF
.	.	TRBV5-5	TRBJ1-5	TGTGCCAGCAGCTTGGGTGGGAGTGAGAATCAGCCCCAGCATTTT	CASSLGGSENQPQHF
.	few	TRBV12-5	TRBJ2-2	TGTGCTAGTGGAATCGACACCGGGGAGCTGTTTTTT	CASGIDTGELFF
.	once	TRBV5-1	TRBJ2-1	TGCGCCAGCAGCTTGGAAGGGAGCTCCTACAATGAGCAGTTCTTC	CASSLEGSSYNEQFF
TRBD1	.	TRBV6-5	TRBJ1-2	TGTGCCAGCAGTTACCCAGGGGGCGCGGACTATGGCTACACCTTC	CASSYPGGADYGYTF
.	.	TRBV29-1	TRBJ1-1	TGCAGCGTTGAAAAATTCGTTCGCACTGAAGCTTTCTTT	CSVEKFVRTEAFF
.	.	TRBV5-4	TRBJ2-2	TGTGCCAGCAGCTTGGACAGTACGAATCTGAACACCGGGGAGCTGTTTTTT	CASSLDSTNLNTGELFF
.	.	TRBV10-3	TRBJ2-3	TGTGCCATCACGAGCACAGATACGCAGTATTTT	CAITSTDTQYF
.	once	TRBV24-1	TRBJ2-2	TGTGCCACCAGTGATGCCCGGGGGGCAACCGGGGAGCTGTTTTTT	CATSDARGATGELFF
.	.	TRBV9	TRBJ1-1	TGTGCCAGCAGCAAACAGGGTCGGGGGAACACTGAAGCTTTCTTT	CASSKQGRGNTEAFF
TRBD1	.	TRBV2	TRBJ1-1	TGTGCCAGCAGTGGGGGACAGGACACTGAAGCTTTCTTT	CASSGGQDTEAFF
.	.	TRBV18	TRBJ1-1	TGTGCCAGCTCACCACTGTCAGACACTGAAGCTTTCTTT	CASSPLSDTEAFF
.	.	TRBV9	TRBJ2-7	TGTGCCAGCAGCTTCTTGGACAGCTCCTACGAGCAGTACTTC	CASSFLDSSYEQYF
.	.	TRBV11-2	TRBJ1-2	TGTGCCAGCAGCTTAGGTCAGGCTGGCTACACCTTC	CASSLGQAGYTF
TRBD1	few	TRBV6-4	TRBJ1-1	TGTGCCAGCAGCAGGGGGTCTGAAGCTTTCTTT	CASSRGSEAFF
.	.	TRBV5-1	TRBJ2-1	TGCGCCAGCAGCTTGGGATCACTTCTGATCAATGAGCAGTTCTTC	CASSLGSLLINEQFF
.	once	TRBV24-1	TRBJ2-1	TGTGCCACCCAGGACAGCTACAATGAGCAGTTCTTC	CATQDSYNEQFF
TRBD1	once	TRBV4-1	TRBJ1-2	TGCGCCAGCAGCCAAGATACGGGACAGGGGACCTATGGCTACACCTTC	CASSQDTGQGTYGYTF
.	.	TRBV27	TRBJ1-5	TGTGCCAGCAGTCCGGTCGACAAGTATCAGCCCCAGCATTTT	CASSPVDKYQPQHF
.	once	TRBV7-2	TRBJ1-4	TGTGCCAGCAGCTTAGACGGGAATAATGAAAAACTGTTTTTT	CASSLDGNNEKLFF
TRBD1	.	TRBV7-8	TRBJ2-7	TGTGCCAGCAGCTCTTCCGGGACAGGGGGCTACGAGCAGTACTTC	CASSSSGTGGYEQYF
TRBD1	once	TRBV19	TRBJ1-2	TGTGCCAGTAGCTTTTACGAGGGGGCGAACTATGGCTACACCTTC	CASSFYEGANYGYTF
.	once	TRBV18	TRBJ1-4	TGTGCCAGCTCACCACCGAGCGGGGTAAGAAGACTGTTTTTT	CASSPPSGVRRLFF
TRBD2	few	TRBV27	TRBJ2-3	TGTGCCAGCAGTGAGGGACTAGCGGGAGGGACAGATACGCAGTATTTT	CASSEGLAGGTDTQYF
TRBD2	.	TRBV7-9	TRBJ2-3	TGTGCCAGCAGCTTTAGCGGGGGGCCCACAGATACGCAGTATTTT	CASSFSGGPTDTQYF
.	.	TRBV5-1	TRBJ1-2	TGCGCCAGCAGCTTGGAGGCGGGGGCCAGTGGCTACACCTTC	CASSLEAGASGYTF
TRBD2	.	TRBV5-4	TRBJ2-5	TGTGCCAGCAGCTTGCTCGGGGGGGCCGGGGAGACCCAGTACTTC	CASSLLGGAGETQYF
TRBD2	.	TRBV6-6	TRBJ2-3	TGTGCCAGCAGTTCTAGCGGGAGCACAGATACGCAGTATTTT	CASSSSGSTDTQYF
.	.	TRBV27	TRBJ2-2	TGTGCCAGCAGTTGGCAGGGTCCGCCGGGCGGGGAGCTGTTTTTT	CASSWQGPPGGELFF
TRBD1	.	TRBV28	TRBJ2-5	TGTGCCAGCAGTCCCGGACAGGGCCCGACCCAGTACTTC	CASSPGQGPTQYF
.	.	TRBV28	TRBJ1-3	TGTGCCAGCAGCCCGACAGGACTTGCAGGAAACACCATATATTTT	CASSPTGLAGNTIYF
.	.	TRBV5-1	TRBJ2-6	TGCGCCAGCAGCTTGGACGACAGGGCCAACGTCCTGACTTTC	CASSLDDRANVLTF
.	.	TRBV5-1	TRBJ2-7	TGCGCCAGCAGCTTGAGGCCTACCGCGACTATCCCATACTACGAGCAGTACTTC	CASSLRPTATIPYYEQYF
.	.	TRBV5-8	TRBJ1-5	TGTGCCAGCAGCCTAGATCTATTGACAGGCGCCCCGTATCAGCCCCAGCATTTT	CASSLDLLTGAPYQPQHF
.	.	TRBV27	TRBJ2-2	TGTGCCAGCAGTCCCGACAGATCACCTAACACCGGGGAGCTGTTTTTT	CASSPDRSPNTGELFF
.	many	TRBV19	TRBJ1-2	TGTGCCAGTAGTGCAACAGGGAAGGACTATGGCTACACCTTC	CASSATGKDYGYTF
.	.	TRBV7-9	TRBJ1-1	TGTGCCAGCAGCAGAACAATGAACACTGAAGCTTTCTTT	CASSRTMNTEAFF
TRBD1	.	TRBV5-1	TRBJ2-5	TGCGCCAGCAGCCCCCTCCCCGGGACAGGGGAGACCCAGTACTTC	CASSPLPGTGETQYF
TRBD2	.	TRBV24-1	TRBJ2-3	TGTGCCACCAGTGACTCTAGACTAGCGGGAGTAGATACGCAGTATTTT	CATSDSRLAGVDTQYF
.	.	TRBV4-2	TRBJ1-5	TGTGCCAGCAGCCAAGAAGACAGCCTTAGCAATCAGCCCCAGCATTTT	CASSQEDSLSNQPQHF
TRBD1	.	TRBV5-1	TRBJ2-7	TGCGCCAGCAGCTTACAGGGACAGGGGAGCGGGCAGTACTTC	CASSLQGQGSGQYF
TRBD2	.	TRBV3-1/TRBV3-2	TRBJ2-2	TGTGCCAGCAGCCAAGATTACGGGACTAGGAAGGCCGGGGAGCTGTTTTTT	CASSQDYGTRKAGELFF
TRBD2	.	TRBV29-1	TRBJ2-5	TGCAGCGTTGAAGTTAGAGCGGGGGGTAACCAAGAGACCCAGTACTTC	CSVEVRAGGNQETQYF
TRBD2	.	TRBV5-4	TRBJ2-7	TGTGCCAGCAGCCGGACCCTGGGACTAGCGGGAACCGAGCAGTACTTC	CASSRTLGLAGTEQYF
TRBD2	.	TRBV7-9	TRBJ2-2	TGTGCCAGCAGCCCCCAGGGACTAGCGGGGGAGCTGTTTTTT	CASSPQGLAGELFF
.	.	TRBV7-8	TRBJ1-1	TGTGCCAGCAGCTTAGGAGGGTTGGCTTTCTTT	CASSLGGLAFF
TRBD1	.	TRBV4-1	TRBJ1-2	TGCGCCAGCAGCACCCCACGACAGGGGCCCACCTATGGCTACACCTTC	CASSTPRQGPTYGYTF
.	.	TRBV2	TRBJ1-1	TGTGCCAGCAGTGAGGATTTTGGCAGGATGAACACTGAAGCTTTCTTT	CASSEDFGRMNTEAFF